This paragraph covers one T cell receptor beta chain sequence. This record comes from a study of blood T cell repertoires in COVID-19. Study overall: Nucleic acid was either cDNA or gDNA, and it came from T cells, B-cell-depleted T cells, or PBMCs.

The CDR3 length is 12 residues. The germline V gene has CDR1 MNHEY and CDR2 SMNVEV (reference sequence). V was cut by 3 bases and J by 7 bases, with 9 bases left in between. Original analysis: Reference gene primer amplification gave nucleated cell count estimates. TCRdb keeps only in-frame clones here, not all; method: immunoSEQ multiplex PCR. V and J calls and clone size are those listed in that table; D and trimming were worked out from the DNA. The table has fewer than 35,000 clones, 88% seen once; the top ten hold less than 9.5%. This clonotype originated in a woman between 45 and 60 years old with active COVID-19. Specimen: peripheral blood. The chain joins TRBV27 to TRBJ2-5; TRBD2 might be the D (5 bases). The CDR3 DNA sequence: TGTGCCAGCAGTTTGGGGAGTGGGACCCAGTACTTC. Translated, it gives CASSLGSGTQYF.